Listed below are T cell receptor beta chains from one sample, sequenced in a study of T cells in localized non-small cell lung cancer. Produced via immunoSEQ multiplex PCR; TCRdb's table is partial and in-frame only. The data contain roughly 26,000 clones, more than 85% of them singletons. The sequenced sample was peripheral blood, obtained before any cancer treatment. Every receptor here comes from an older female donor with stage II squamous cell lung carcinoma. The CDR3 runs from the conserved cysteine through the conserved F or W. D genes are given only for firm matches. Clone size, where shown, is once, few, many, or a class for clones that have expanded.

TRBJ2-7 | TRBV18 | TRBD2 | - | CASSRASGSSEQYF | TGTGCCAGCTCACGGGCTAGCGGGAGTTCCGAGCAGTACTTC
TRBJ1-5 | TRBV30 | - | - | CAWGGFDQPQHF | TGTGCCTGGGGGGGTTTTGATCAGCCCCAGCATTTT
TRBJ2-4 | TRBV6-4 | - | - | CASSDHNRVQYF | TGTGCCAGCAGTGACCATAACCGGGTTCAGTACTTC
TRBJ2-7 | TRBV11-1 | - | - | CASSFRDLRPEQYF | TGTGCCAGCAGCTTCAGGGACCTACGACCAGAGCAGTACTTC
TRBJ1-1 | TRBV27 | TRBD1 | - | CASSFLQGVTEAFF | TGTGCCAGCAGTTTCTTGCAGGGGGTCACTGAAGCTTTCTTT
TRBJ1-5 | TRBV28 | TRBD1 | - | CASSSGTGYQPQHF | TGTGCCAGCAGTTCTGGGACAGGGTATCAGCCCCAGCATTTT
TRBJ2-1 | TRBV4-2 | TRBD2 | few | CASSQRLAGESGEQFF | TGTGCCAGCAGCCAAAGACTAGCGGGAGAGAGCGGTGAGCAGTTCTTC
TRBJ2-7 | TRBV7-2 | TRBD1 | - | CASSRDSFDHYEQYF | TGTGCCAGCAGCAGGGACAGCTTCGACCACTACGAGCAGTACTTC
TRBJ1-1 | TRBV7-2 | - | few | CASSQGTPRTEAFF | TGTGCCAGCAGCCAAGGGACACCTAGGACTGAAGCTTTCTTT
TRBJ1-1 | TRBV7-2 | - | - | CASSLASDSNTEAFF | TGTGCCAGCAGCTTAGCCTCCGACAGCAACACTGAAGCTTTCTTT
TRBJ2-7 | TRBV19 | - | - | CASSIAETEFPYEQYF | TGTGCCAGTAGTATAGCGGAGACAGAGTTCCCCTACGAGCAGTACTTC
TRBJ1-3 | TRBV29-1 | - | - | CSARAPSGNTIYF | TGCAGCGCCCGAGCACCCTCAGGAAACACCATATATTTT
TRBJ1-1 | TRBV29-1 | TRBD1 | - | CSVEELLTGGVILDTEAFF | TGCAGCGTTGAAGAATTACTGACAGGGGGTGTGATTTTGGACACTGAAGCTTTCTTT
TRBJ1-4 | TRBV5-1 | - | - | CASSLAGSRGEKLFF | TGCGCCAGCAGCTTGGCAGGATCTCGAGGTGAAAAACTGTTTTTT
TRBJ1-2 | TRBV7-2 | - | - | CASSYSNYGYTF | TGTGCCAGCAGCTACTCAAACTATGGCTACACCTTC
TRBJ1-1 | TRBV7-2 | - | few | CASSLEGNTEAFF | TGTGCCAGCAGCTTAGAAGGGAACACTGAAGCTTTCTTT
TRBJ2-1 | TRBV5-1 | TRBD2 | few | CASSLEGLGFNEQFF | TGCGCCAGCAGCTTGGAGGGACTAGGCTTCAATGAGCAGTTCTTC
TRBJ2-2 | TRBV28 | - | - | CASSLSYTGELFF | TGTGCCAGCAGTTTATCCTACACCGGGGAGCTGTTTTTT
TRBJ2-3 | TRBV7-9 | TRBD1 | - | CASSIGQVSTDTQYF | TGTGCCAGCAGCATAGGACAGGTCAGCACAGATACGCAGTATTTT
TRBJ1-4 | TRBV7-9 | - | - | CASSFSGTNEKLFF | TGTGCCAGCAGCTTCTCCGGGACTAATGAAAAACTGTTTTTT
TRBJ2-1 | TRBV19 | TRBD1 | - | CASNRQGDNEQFF | TGTGCCAGTAACCGACAGGGGGACAATGAGCAGTTCTTC
TRBJ2-7 | TRBV19 | - | - | CASSSTGIGEQYF | TGTGCCAGTAGTAGTACAGGGATCGGCGAGCAGTACTTC
TRBJ2-7 | TRBV6-1 | - | - | CATKSGTNYYEQYF | TGTGCCACAAAATCCGGGACAAACTATTACGAGCAGTACTTC
TRBJ2-3 | TRBV29-1 | TRBD2 | - | CSVSASGRKGDTDTQYF | TGCAGCGTCTCCGCTAGCGGGAGGAAAGGAGACACAGATACGCAGTATTTT
TRBJ2-7 | TRBV5-4 | - | - | CASSLEPLSYEQYF | TGTGCCAGCAGCTTGGAGCCGCTGAGTTACGAGCAGTACTTC
TRBJ2-5 | TRBV5-1 | TRBD1 | - | CASSTGGTTWETQYF | TGCGCCAGCAGTACAGGGGGCACTACTTGGGAGACCCAGTACTTC
TRBJ1-2 | TRBV10-3 | - | - | CAISGRVDTYGYTF | TGTGCCATCAGTGGCCGGGTCGATACATATGGCTACACCTTC
TRBJ1-1 | TRBV28 | - | - | CASSSGQMNTEAFF | TGTGCCAGCAGTTCGGGACAAATGAACACTGAAGCTTTCTTT
TRBJ2-5 | TRBV9 | TRBD2 | - | CASSVSGGGQETQYF | TGTGCCAGCAGCGTAAGCGGCGGGGGACAAGAGACCCAGTACTTC